These T cell receptor beta chains were read from a single sample in a study of graft-versus-host responses after intestinal transplantation. Only in-frame clones appear in the TCRdb table, and some are missing; sequencing was by immunoSEQ multiplex PCR. Here the sample spans over 75,000 clones, roughly 83% being singletons. Specimen: PBMCs, collected 255 days after intestinal transplant. The receptors shown here come from a human patient who received an intestinal transplant, so some T cells may come from the graft donor. The CDR3 runs from the conserved cysteine through the conserved F or W. Fields, in order: CDR3 DNA, CDR3 protein, clone size, J gene, V gene, D gene. A D gene is named only where the DNA matches it firmly. Expanded clones get a size class; other rows say once, few or many, or leave the size out.

CDR3 DNA: TGCGCCAGCAGTGGACAGGGTTGGGACACTGAAGCTTTCTTT
CDR3 protein: CASSGQGWDTEAFF
clone size: NA
J gene: TRBJ1-1
V gene: TRBV10-2
D gene: TRBD1

CDR3 DNA: TGTGCCAGCAGCTCAGGGACAGGGACACGGCAGGAGTATTTT
CDR3 protein: CASSSGTGTRQEYF
clone size: NA
J gene: TRBJ2-3
V gene: TRBV7-6
D gene: TRBD1

CDR3 DNA: TGTGCCAGCAGGGGGAGACAGGGGTCTCGCTACAATGAGCAGTTCTTC
CDR3 protein: CASRGRQGSRYNEQFF
clone size: NA
J gene: TRBJ2-1
V gene: TRBV2
D gene: TRBD1

CDR3 DNA: TGCAGCGTGTCCGGGCCTTCCTACGAGCAGTACTTC
CDR3 protein: CSVSGPSYEQYF
clone size: NA
J gene: TRBJ2-7
V gene: TRBV29-1
D gene: NA

CDR3 DNA: TGTGCCAGCGATCCGGGGGGGAACACCGGGGAGCTGTTTTTT
CDR3 protein: CASDPGGNTGELFF
clone size: NA
J gene: TRBJ2-2
V gene: TRBV9
D gene: TRBD2

CDR3 DNA: TGTGCCAGCAGCGTAGAGGGGGGAATAAGGGGCTACACCTTC
CDR3 protein: CASSVEGGIRGYTF
clone size: NA
J gene: TRBJ1-2
V gene: TRBV9
D gene: NA

CDR3 DNA: TGTGCCACCGGGAGGTTTCTCGAGACCCAGTACTTC
CDR3 protein: CATGRFLETQYF
clone size: NA
J gene: TRBJ2-5
V gene: TRBV7-8
D gene: TRBD2

CDR3 DNA: TGTGCCAGTAGTACTCCAGAGTATGGCTACACCTTC
CDR3 protein: CASSTPEYGYTF
clone size: NA
J gene: TRBJ1-2
V gene: TRBV19
D gene: NA

CDR3 DNA: TGTGCCTGGAGCCAAATAAGCCGGGGAGCCGAAGCTTTCTTT
CDR3 protein: CAWSQISRGAEAFF
clone size: NA
J gene: TRBJ1-1
V gene: TRBV30
D gene: NA

CDR3 DNA: TGCAGCGTTGAAGATGCCGAGACAGGGTACGACGCCATATATTTT
CDR3 protein: CSVEDAETGYDAIYF
clone size: once
J gene: TRBJ1-3
V gene: TRBV29-1
D gene: TRBD1

CDR3 DNA: TGTGCCAGTGCTTGGGACAGGGGTGCTTACGAGCAGTACTTC
CDR3 protein: CASAWDRGAYEQYF
clone size: NA
J gene: TRBJ2-7
V gene: TRBV19
D gene: TRBD1

CDR3 DNA: TGTGCAAGTCGCTGGGACAGGGGAGAGACCCAGTACTTC
CDR3 protein: CASRWDRGETQYF
clone size: NA
J gene: TRBJ2-5
V gene: TRBV12-2
D gene: NA

CDR3 DNA: TGTGCCAGCAGCGCCCGTGGGACCAAAAACATTCAGTACTTC
CDR3 protein: CASSARGTKNIQYF
clone size: NA
J gene: TRBJ2-4
V gene: TRBV9
D gene: NA

CDR3 DNA: TGTGCCAGCAGCTTGGGACTGAACACTGAAGCTTTCTTT
CDR3 protein: CASSLGLNTEAFF
clone size: NA
J gene: TRBJ1-1
V gene: TRBV5-4
D gene: NA

CDR3 DNA: TGTGCCAGCAGCCTAGGGGTCCGGGAGACCCAGTACTTC
CDR3 protein: CASSLGVRETQYF
clone size: NA
J gene: TRBJ2-5
V gene: TRBV11-3
D gene: NA

CDR3 DNA: TGTGCCAGCAGCGCCGGGACAGGGAAGCGGGAGCAGTACTTC
CDR3 protein: CASSAGTGKREQYF
clone size: NA
J gene: TRBJ2-7
V gene: TRBV5-8
D gene: TRBD1

CDR3 DNA: TGTGCCAGCAGCTCCCGTGGCACCGGGGAGCTGTTTTTT
CDR3 protein: CASSSRGTGELFF
clone size: NA
J gene: TRBJ2-2
V gene: TRBV5-4
D gene: NA

CDR3 DNA: TGTGCCAGCAGCCCTAACAGGGCCAATGAGCAGTTCTTC
CDR3 protein: CASSPNRANEQFF
clone size: NA
J gene: TRBJ2-1
V gene: TRBV6-5
D gene: NA

CDR3 DNA: TGTGCCAGCAGTTTGCCCCGGGTCCTACAAACCTACGAGCAGTACTTC
CDR3 protein: CASSLPRVLQTYEQYF
clone size: medium-sized
J gene: TRBJ2-7
V gene: TRBV28
D gene: NA

CDR3 DNA: TGTGCCAGCAGCTTGTGGGCGTGGCGGGAGTCCACAGATACGCAGTATTTT
CDR3 protein: CASSLWAWRESTDTQYF
clone size: NA
J gene: TRBJ2-3
V gene: TRBV5-6
D gene: TRBD2

CDR3 DNA: TGTGCCAGCAGTCCCCAGGGACAGGGAGGCAATGAGCAGTTCTTC
CDR3 protein: CASSPQGQGGNEQFF
clone size: NA
J gene: TRBJ2-1
V gene: TRBV6-4
D gene: TRBD1

CDR3 DNA: TGCGCCAGCAGCCAACCGGGGGGTACGCAGTATTTT
CDR3 protein: CASSQPGGTQYF
clone size: NA
J gene: TRBJ2-3
V gene: TRBV5-1
D gene: TRBD2

CDR3 DNA: TGCGCCAGTACTGAGGTCAGGGGGAACTATGGCTACACCTTC
CDR3 protein: CASTEVRGNYGYTF
clone size: NA
J gene: TRBJ1-2
V gene: TRBV10-2
D gene: TRBD1

CDR3 DNA: TGTGCCAGCTCGGAGGACGCCACTGAAGCTTTCTTT
CDR3 protein: CASSEDATEAFF
clone size: NA
J gene: TRBJ1-1
V gene: TRBV2
D gene: NA

CDR3 DNA: TGTGCCAGCAGGTCGGTCAGGCGACCATTACAAGAGACCCAGTACTTC
CDR3 protein: CASRSVRRPLQETQYF
clone size: NA
J gene: TRBJ2-5
V gene: TRBV28
D gene: NA

CDR3 DNA: TGTGCCAGCAGCTTGGGAGGGAACGTCTATGGCTACACCTTC
CDR3 protein: CASSLGGNVYGYTF
clone size: once
J gene: TRBJ1-2
V gene: TRBV5-5
D gene: NA

CDR3 DNA: TGTGCCAGTAGTATAGATAGGGGACATGAGCAGTTCTTC
CDR3 protein: CASSIDRGHEQFF
clone size: NA
J gene: TRBJ2-1
V gene: TRBV19
D gene: NA

CDR3 DNA: TGCGCCAGCAGCCAAGATCAGCGCGTGGGATCGACTAGCGGGAGGGGAAACGGGGAGCTGTTTTTT
CDR3 protein: CASSQDQRVGSTSGRGNGELFF
clone size: NA
J gene: TRBJ2-2
V gene: TRBV4-1
D gene: TRBD2

CDR3 DNA: TGCGCCAGCAGCTTGGAGGGTAGCGGGGGGGCCGTAGATACGCAGTATTTT
CDR3 protein: CASSLEGSGGAVDTQYF
clone size: NA
J gene: TRBJ2-3
V gene: TRBV5-1
D gene: TRBD2